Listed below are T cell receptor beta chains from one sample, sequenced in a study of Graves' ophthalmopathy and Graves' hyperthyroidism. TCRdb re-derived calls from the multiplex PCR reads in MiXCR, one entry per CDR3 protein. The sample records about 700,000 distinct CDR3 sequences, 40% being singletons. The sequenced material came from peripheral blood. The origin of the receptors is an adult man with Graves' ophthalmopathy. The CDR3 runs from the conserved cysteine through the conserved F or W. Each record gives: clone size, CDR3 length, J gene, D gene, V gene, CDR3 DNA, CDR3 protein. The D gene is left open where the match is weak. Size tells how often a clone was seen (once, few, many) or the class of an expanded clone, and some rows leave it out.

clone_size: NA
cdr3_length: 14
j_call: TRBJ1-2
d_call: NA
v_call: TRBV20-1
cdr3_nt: TGCAGTGCTAGAGGGGCGGAGATGGGCTATGGCTACACCTTC
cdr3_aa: CSARGAEMGYGYTF

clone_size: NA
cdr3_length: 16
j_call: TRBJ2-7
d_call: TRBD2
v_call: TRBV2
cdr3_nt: TGTGCCAGCAGCGTAGACGCTAGCGGGAGGGCCAACGAGCAGTACTTC
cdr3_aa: CASSVDASGRANEQYF

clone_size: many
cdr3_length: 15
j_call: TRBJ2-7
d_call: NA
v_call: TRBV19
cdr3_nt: TGTGCCAGTAGCAACGTCGGGGGCGGAACCTACGAGCAGTACTTC
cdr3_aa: CASSNVGGGTYEQYF

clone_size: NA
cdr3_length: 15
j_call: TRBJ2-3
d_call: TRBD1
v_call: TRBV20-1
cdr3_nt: TGCAGTGCTAGACCCGCCGGGACAGGCACAGATACGCAGTATTTT
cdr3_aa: CSARPAGTGTDTQYF

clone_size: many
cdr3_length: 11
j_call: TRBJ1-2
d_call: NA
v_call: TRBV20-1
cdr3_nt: TGCAGTGCTAGAGAGCGGGATAGCTACACCTTC
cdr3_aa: CSARERDSYTF

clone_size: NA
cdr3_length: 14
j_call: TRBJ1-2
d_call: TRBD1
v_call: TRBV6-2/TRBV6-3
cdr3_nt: TGTGCCAGCAGACCAACAGGGGGCGCTGATGGCTACACCTTC
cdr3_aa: CASRPTGGADGYTF

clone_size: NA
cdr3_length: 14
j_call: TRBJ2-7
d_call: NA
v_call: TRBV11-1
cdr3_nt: TGTGCCAGCAGAGAGGATCCACCCGCCTACGAGCAGTACTTC
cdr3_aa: CASREDPPAYEQYF

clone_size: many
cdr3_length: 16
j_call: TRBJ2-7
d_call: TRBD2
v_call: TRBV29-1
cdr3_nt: TGCAGCGTTGAAGTTGAGGGTAGCGGGACGTCTTTCGAGCAGTACTTC
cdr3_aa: CSVEVEGSGTSFEQYF

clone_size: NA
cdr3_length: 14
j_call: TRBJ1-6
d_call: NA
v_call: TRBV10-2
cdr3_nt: TGCGCCAGCAGGGACGCCTCCTATAATTCACCCCTCCACTTT
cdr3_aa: CASRDASYNSPLHF

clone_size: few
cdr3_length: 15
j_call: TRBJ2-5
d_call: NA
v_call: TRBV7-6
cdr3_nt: TGTGCCAGCAGAAGATTCCAGGGGAACCAAGAGACCCAGTACTTC
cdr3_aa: CASRRFQGNQETQYF

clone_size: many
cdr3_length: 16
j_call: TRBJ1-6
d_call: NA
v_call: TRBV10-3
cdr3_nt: TGTGCCATCAGCTTAGGGGGACACTCTAATAATTCACCCCTCCACTTT
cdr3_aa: CAISLGGHSNNSPLHF

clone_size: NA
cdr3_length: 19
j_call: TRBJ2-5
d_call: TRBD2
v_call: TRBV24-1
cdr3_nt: TGTGCCACCAGTGATCCAACTAGCGGGGGGGCTAGCGACCAAGAGACCCAGTACTTC
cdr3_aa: CATSDPTSGGASDQETQYF

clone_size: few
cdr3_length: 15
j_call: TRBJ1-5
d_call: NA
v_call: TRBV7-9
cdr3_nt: TGTGCCAGCAGTCTGCGGGGTAAGCGCAATCAGCCCCAGCATTTT
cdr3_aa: CASSLRGKRNQPQHF

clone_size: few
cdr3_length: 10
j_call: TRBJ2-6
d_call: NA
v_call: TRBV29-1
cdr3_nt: TGCAGCGTGCCAGGCGGCACTGAAGCTTTC
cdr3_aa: CSVPGGTEAF

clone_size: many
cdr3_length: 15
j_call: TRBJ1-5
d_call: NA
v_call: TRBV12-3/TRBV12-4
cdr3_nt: TGTGCCAGCAGTGGGGGGGCCGTTAGCAATCAGCCCCAGCATTTT
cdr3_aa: CASSGGAVSNQPQHF

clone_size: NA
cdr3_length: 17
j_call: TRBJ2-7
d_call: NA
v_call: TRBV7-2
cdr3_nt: TGTGCCAGCAGCCAAGATCCGTCCAGCGGCAATTCCTACGAGCAGTACTTC
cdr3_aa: CASSQDPSSGNSYEQYF

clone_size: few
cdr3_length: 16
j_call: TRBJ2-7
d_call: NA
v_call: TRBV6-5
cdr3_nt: TGTGCCAGCAGTTACTCGAGTACTAGTGTCGCCTACGAGCAGTACTTC
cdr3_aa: CASSYSSTSVAYEQYF

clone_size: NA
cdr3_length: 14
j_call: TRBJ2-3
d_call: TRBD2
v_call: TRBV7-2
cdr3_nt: TGTGCCAGCAGCTATAGCGGGGGCCCAGATACGCAGTATTTT
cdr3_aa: CASSYSGGPDTQYF

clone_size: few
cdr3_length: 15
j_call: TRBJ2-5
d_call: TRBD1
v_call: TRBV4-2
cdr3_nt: TGTGCCAGCAGCCAAGAAGCGGGACAGGGGCAGACCCAGTACTTC
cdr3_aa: CASSQEAGQGQTQYF

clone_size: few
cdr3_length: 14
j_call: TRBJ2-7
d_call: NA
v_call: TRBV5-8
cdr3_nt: TGTGCCAGCAGCCTCGGGACATTGGTTAGCGAGCAGTACTTC
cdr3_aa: CASSLGTLVSEQYF